The 23 T cell receptor beta chains below come from one sample, sequenced in a study of Ad26.COV2.S vaccination and SARS-CoV-2 variants. The table came from immunoSEQ multiplex PCR; TCRdb's copy has only in-frame clones and leaves some out. The table has about 350,000 clones, about 91% seen once. The sample here was peripheral blood, taken after recovery from COVID-19. The receptor source for this set is a human donor who had recovered from COVID-19.

The table lists this clone with a few counts. The chain has TRBV19 and TRBJ1-5; 10 bases map to TRBD1. CDR1 and CDR2 (germline): LNHDA, SQIVND (reference sequence). Losses at the gene ends were 7 bases for V and 6 bases for J; bases not matched to a gene: 9. The CDR3 sequence is 15 residues long. The CDR3 loop is CASNFRQGAIQPQHF. DNA of the CDR3: TGTGCCAGTAACTTTAGACAGGGGGCAATTCAGCCCCAGCATTTT.

V and J are TRBV7-2 and TRBJ1-5; D is unresolved. V was shortened by 7 bases and J by 3 bases, with 16 bases between the two germline ends. CDR3 length equals 15 residues. The germline V gene encodes CDR1 SGHTA and CDR2 FQGNSA. The CDR3 DNA follows: TGTGCCAGCACCCTTGCGGCGGTTGACAATCAGCCCCAGCATTTT. Amino acids: CASTLAAVDNQPQHF.

This chain joins TRBV20-1 and TRBJ1-2; D is ambiguous. There are 11 residues in the CDR3. V shed 0 bases and J shed 7 bases, with 6 bases lying between them. CDR1 and CDR2 (germline): DFQATT, SNEGSKA (reference sequence). The CDR3 nucleotides read TGCAGTGCTAGAGATTTGATTGGCTACACCTTC. Amino acids: CSARDLIGYTF.

J is TRBJ1-2 and V is TRBV6-5, with D possibly being TRBD1 (6 bases). The length of the CDR3 is 14 residues. The germline CDR1 and CDR2 sequences are MNHEY and SVGAGI. V was clipped by 5 bases and J by 6 bases, with 16 bases between them. This CDR3 is CASSQSTGFNGYTF. CDR3 nucleotide sequence: TGTGCCAGCAGTCAGTCAACAGGGTTTAATGGCTACACCTTC.

The chain links TRBV14 to TRBJ2-1, with 7 bases matching TRBD2. The CDR3 is 16 residues long. CDR1 is SGHDN, CDR2 FVKESK, per germline. The V segment lost 0 bases and the J segment 2 bases; nucleotides outside the gene matches: 4. Here the CDR3 reads CASSQDGGGTYNEQFF. The CDR3, as DNA: TGTGCCAGCAGCCAAGATGGGGGGGGGACCTACAATGAGCAGTTCTTC.

This chain uses TRBV6-2 or TRBV6-3 with TRBJ2-7; the D is unclear. Germline assignment: CDR1 MNHEY and CDR2 SVGEGT. V lost 5 bases, J lost 6 bases, and 8 bases lay in between. The CDR3 is made up of 11 amino acids. For the CDR3, the DNA is TGTGCCAGCAGTACGTGGGCCGAGCAGTACTTC. As protein: CASSTWAEQYF.

This chain joins TRBV9 and TRBJ2-3; TRBD2 matches 11 bases. The germline V gene encodes CDR1 SGDLS and CDR2 YYNGEE. Trimming removed 5 bases from V and 6 bases from J; junction bases left unmatched: 11. The CDR3 is 16 amino acids. Here the CDR3 DNA reads TGTGCCAGCAGTCCAGATGGGGCTAGCGGGGGGGATACGCAGTATTTT. Translation gives CASSPDGASGGDTQYF.

This chain links TRBV7-2 with TRBJ2-7, with D tentatively TRBD2 (5 bases). The CDR3 consists of 16 residues. CDR1 and CDR2 from the germline V gene are SGHTA and FQGNSA. V was clipped by 5 bases and J by 0 bases, with 17 bases between them. The CDR3 sequence: CASSKPRVTSSYEQYF. For the CDR3, the DNA is TGTGCCAGCAGCAAACCGCGGGTCACCTCCTCCTACGAGCAGTACTTC.

The chain carries TRBV4-1 and TRBJ1-5; D is uncertain. V was cut by 1 base and J by 1 base, with 11 bases left in between. Germline-derived CDR1 and CDR2 are MGHRA and YSYEKL. CDR3 length equals 16 residues. CDR3: CASSQGGGGSNQPQHF. The CDR3 DNA follows: TGCGCCAGCAGCCAAGGGGGAGGAGGGAGCAATCAGCCCCAGCATTTT.

V gene TRBV7-2 combines with J gene TRBJ2-7; 9 nucleotides match TRBD2. Germline V gene data show CDR1 as SGHTA and CDR2 as FQGNSA. V trimming: 3 bases; J trimming: 7 bases; junction bases outside the gene matches: 4. CDR3 length: 13 amino acids. This chain's CDR3 is CASSLSLAGEQYF. CDR3 coding DNA: TGTGCCAGCAGCTTGAGCCTAGCGGGGGAGCAGTACTTC.

This clone has a single count. This rearrangement joins TRBV18 to TRBJ2-5; 12 nucleotides align to TRBD2. Germline V gene sequence: CDR1 KGHSH, CDR2 LQKENI. V was pared by 2 bases and J by 2 bases, with 6 bases of the junction left unmatched. There are 17 residues in the CDR3. The CDR3 DNA sequence: TGTGCCAGCTCACCAACCCCTAGCGGGGGGGCGCAAGAGACCCAGTACTTC. This encodes CASSPTPSGGAQETQYF.

The rearrangement uses TRBV5-8 and TRBJ1-4, with unresolved D. V was trimmed by 1 base and J by 7 bases, leaving 11 bases between them. CDR1 and CDR2 (germline): SGHTS, YDEGEE. The CDR3 is made up of 14 amino acids. The CDR3: CASSLRRSGEKLFF. CDR3 sequence (DNA): TGTGCCAGCAGCTTGAGAAGGAGTGGTGAAAAACTGTTTTTT.

V is TRBV5-1 and J is TRBJ2-3; D is perhaps TRBD2 (6 bases). The germline V gene encodes CDR1 SGHRS and CDR2 YFSETQ. There are 17 residues in the CDR3. V was cut by 0 bases and J by 1 base, with 15 bases left in between. CDR3: CASSLGGGAERTDTQYF. CDR3 in DNA: TGCGCCAGCAGCTTGGGTGGAGGGGCCGAACGCACAGATACGCAGTATTTT.

The chain couples TRBV25-1 to TRBJ1-4; no firm D call. The CDR3 covers 12 residues. Germline V lookup: CDR1 MGHDK, CDR2 SYGVNS. Trimming left V 3 bases short and J 7 bases short, with 6 bases between. The CDR3 region is CASSERPEKLFF. In DNA, the CDR3 is TGTGCCAGCAGTGAGAGGCCTGAAAAACTGTTTTTT. Full variable domain (rest looked up from reference TRBV25-1 and TRBJ1-4): EADIYQTPRYLVIGTGKKITLECSQTMGHDKMYWYQQDPGMELHLIHYSYGVNSTEKGDLSSESTVSRIRTEHFPLTLESARPSHTSQYLCASSERPEKLFFGSGTQLSVL.

V usage is TRBV2 and J usage is TRBJ1-1; D perhaps matches TRBD1 (6 bases). This CDR3 spans 12 amino acids. Trimming removed 11 bases at V and 0 bases at J, with 10 bases between. From germline, CDR1 is SNHLY and CDR2 FYNNEI. CDR3 bases: TGTGCCGGGGGACAAGTGAACACTGAAGCTTTCTTT. This encodes CAGGQVNTEAFF. Drawing the rest from reference TRBV2 and TRBJ1-1, the complete variable domain is EPEVTQTPSHQVTQMGQEVILRCVPISNHLYFYWYRQILGQKVEFLVSFYNNEISEKSEIFDDQFSVERPDGSNFTLKIRSTKLEDSAMYFCAGGQVNTEAFFGQGTRLTVV.

The chain combines TRBV7-8 with TRBJ1-1, with 7 bases lining up with TRBD1. The CDR3 is 21 residues long. Germline-derived CDR1 and CDR2 are SGHVS and FQNEAQ. With V trimmed by 5 bases and J by 1 base, 25 bases remained unmatched. The CDR3 spells CASSPDRVSFLARSRNTEAFF. The CDR3, as DNA: TGTGCCAGCAGCCCCGACAGGGTGTCTTTTCTAGCTCGGTCGCGGAACACTGAAGCTTTCTTT.

This chain links TRBV9 with TRBJ1-3; tentatively, D is TRBD1 (5 bases). The CDR3 loop spans 15 amino acids. Trimming left V 0 bases short and J 2 bases short, with 9 bases between. Germline CDR1 SGDLS, CDR2 YYNGEE. In DNA form, the CDR3 reads TGTGCCAGCAGCGTAGTCGGGACTCCTGGAAACACCATATATTTT. Its protein product is CASSVVGTPGNTIYF.

The chain couples TRBV19 to TRBJ1-1; the D gene is possibly TRBD1 (6 bases). V dropped 5 bases and J dropped 11 bases, with 15 bases sitting between them. The CDR3 length is 12 residues. The germline V gene has CDR1 LNHDA and CDR2 SQIVND (reference sequence). In DNA form, the CDR3 reads TGTGCCAGTAGTGCCTCAACAGGGTACGCTTTCTTT. Protein sequence: CASSASTGYAFF.

CDR3 region: CASSPMGKETQYF. The CDR3 DNA follows: TGCGCCAGCAGCCCTATGGGGAAAGAGACCCAGTACTTC. The rearrangement uses TRBV5-1 and TRBJ2-5; D ambiguous. The CDR3 spans 13 residues. Per the germline V gene, CDR1 is SGHRS and CDR2 is YFSETQ. V was shortened by 4 bases and J by 3 bases, with 10 bases between the two germline ends.

The chain carries TRBV7-9 and TRBJ2-7, with TRBD1 matching 9 bases. Germline V lookup: CDR1 SEHNR, CDR2 FQNEAQ (reference sequence). V trimming: 6 bases; J trimming: 4 bases; junction bases outside the gene matches: 10. The CDR3 consists of 15 residues. The CDR3 DNA reads as TGTGCCAGCAGGTACCGCGGGACAGGGAGATACGAGCAGTACTTC. It codes for CASRYRGTGRYEQYF.

CDR3 nucleotides: TGTGCCAGCAGCCCCGCGGGGCTAACAGATACGCAGTATTTT. This encodes CASSPAGLTDTQYF. The chain links TRBV5-5 to TRBJ2-3; D possibly corresponds to TRBD2 (6 bases). This CDR3 is built from 14 residues. CDR1 is SGHKS, CDR2 YYEKEE, per germline (reference sequence). V lost 4 bases and J lost 3, with 12 bases in between. The variable domain in full, completed from reference TRBV5-5 and TRBJ2-3, reads DAGVTQSPTHLIKTRGQQVTLRCSPISGHKSVSWYQQVLGQGPQFIFQYYEKEERGRGNFPDRFSARQFPNYSSELNVNALLLGDSALYLCASSPAGLTDTQYFGPGTRLTVL.

The rearrangement uses TRBV10-2 and TRBJ2-7, with D tentatively TRBD1 or TRBD2 (7 bases each). Germline loops: CDR1 WSHSY, CDR2 SAAADI. Deletions cut 8 bases from V and 6 bases from J, with 20 bases between. The CDR3 length is 14 residues. As DNA, the CDR3 is TGCGCCAGCGTTCGAGGGAGGGGGCGAAGCGAGCAGTACTTC. This gives the protein CASVRGRGRSEQYF.

The chain joins TRBV7-2 to TRBJ1-2, with TRBD1 identical over 10 bases. This CDR3 is 14 amino acids long. Per germline, CDR1 SGHTA and CDR2 FQGNSA. Trimming removed 4 bases from V and 3 bases from J; junction bases left unmatched: 2. The CDR3 DNA sequence: TGTGCCAGCAGCTCCGGGACAGGGGACTATGGCTACACCTTC. This codes for CASSSGTGDYGYTF.